This TCR beta chain was profiled in a study of blood T cell repertoires in COVID-19. Study summary: There were acute and convalescent COVID-19 samples, and they came from the United States, Italy and Spain. T cells, B-cell-depleted T cells, or PBMCs supplied cDNA or gDNA.

The CDR3 contains 15 residues. Germline V CDR1 and CDR2: SGHTA, FQGNSA. Between the trimmed V and J ends, which lost 2 bases and 2 bases, there was a span of 13 bases. Study processing details: For nucleated cells, counts were estimated from reference gene primer amplification. Only in-frame clones appear in the TCRdb table, and some are missing; sequencing was by immunoSEQ multiplex PCR. V and J calls and clone size are given by that table; D and trimming were obtained from the DNA. There are some 26,000 clones in the sample; around four fifths occur only once, and roughly 40% lies in the top ten. The rearrangement uses TRBV7-2 and TRBJ2-7; perhaps TRBD1 as D (5 bases). Material: peripheral blood. The sequence came from a man aged 70-80 years with acute or convalescent COVID-19. The CDR3 sequence: CASSLTNQGPYEQYF. The DNA for the CDR3 is TGTGCCAGCAGCTTAACTAACCAGGGCCCCTACGAGCAGTACTTC.